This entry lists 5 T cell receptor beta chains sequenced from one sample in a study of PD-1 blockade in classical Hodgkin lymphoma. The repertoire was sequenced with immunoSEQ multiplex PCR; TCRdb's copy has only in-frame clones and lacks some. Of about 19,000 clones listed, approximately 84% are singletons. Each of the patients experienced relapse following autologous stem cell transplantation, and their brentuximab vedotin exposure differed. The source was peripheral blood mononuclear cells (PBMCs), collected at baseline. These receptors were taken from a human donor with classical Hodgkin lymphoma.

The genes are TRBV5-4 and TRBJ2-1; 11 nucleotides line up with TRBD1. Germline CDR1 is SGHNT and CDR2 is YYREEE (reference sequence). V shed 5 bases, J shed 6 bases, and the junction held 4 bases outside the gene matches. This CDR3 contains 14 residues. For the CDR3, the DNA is TGTGCCAGCAGGACCGGGACAGGGGGCAATGAGCAGTTCTTC. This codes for CASRTGTGGNEQFF.

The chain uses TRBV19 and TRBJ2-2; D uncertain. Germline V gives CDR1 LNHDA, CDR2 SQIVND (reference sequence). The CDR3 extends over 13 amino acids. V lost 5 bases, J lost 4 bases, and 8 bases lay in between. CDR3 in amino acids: CASSRQTTGELFF. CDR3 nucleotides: TGTGCCAGTAGTCGGCAGACCACCGGGGAGCTGTTTTTT.

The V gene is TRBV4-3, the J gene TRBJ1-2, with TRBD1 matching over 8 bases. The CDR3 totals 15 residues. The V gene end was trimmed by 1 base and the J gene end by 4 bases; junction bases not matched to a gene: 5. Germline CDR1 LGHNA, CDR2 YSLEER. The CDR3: CASSQAPGGGYGYTF. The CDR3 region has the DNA TGCGCCAGCAGCCAAGCTCCAGGGGGCGGCTATGGCTACACCTTC.

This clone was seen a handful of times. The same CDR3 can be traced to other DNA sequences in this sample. The DNA for the CDR3 is TGTGCCAGCAGTGACGGTGTATCCGGAAACACCATATATTTT. This gives the protein CASSDGVSGNTIYF. The chain carries TRBV6-1 and TRBJ1-3; D gene unclear. The CDR3 length is 14 residues. The germline CDR1 and CDR2 sequences are MNHNS and SASEGT. Trimming pared 3 bases from V and 4 bases from J, leaving 10 bases between.

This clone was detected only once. CDR3 DNA: TGTGCCAGCAGCCGGGACAGGGGGCCCACCGGGGAGCTGTTTTTT. This gives the protein CASSRDRGPTGELFF. The genes are TRBV7-8 and TRBJ2-2, with TRBD1 matching over 12 bases. The V segment lost 5 bases and the J segment 4 bases; nucleotides outside the gene matches: 2. CDR1 is SGHVS, CDR2 FQNEAQ, per germline. There are 15 residues in the CDR3. Based on the CDR3 plus reference TRBV7-8 and TRBJ2-2, the full variable domain is GAGVSQSPRYKVAKRGQDVALRCDPISGHVSLFWYQQALGQGPEFLTYFQNEAQLDKSGLPSDRFFAERPEGSVSTLKIQRTQQEDSAVYLCASSRDRGPTGELFFGEGSRLTVL.